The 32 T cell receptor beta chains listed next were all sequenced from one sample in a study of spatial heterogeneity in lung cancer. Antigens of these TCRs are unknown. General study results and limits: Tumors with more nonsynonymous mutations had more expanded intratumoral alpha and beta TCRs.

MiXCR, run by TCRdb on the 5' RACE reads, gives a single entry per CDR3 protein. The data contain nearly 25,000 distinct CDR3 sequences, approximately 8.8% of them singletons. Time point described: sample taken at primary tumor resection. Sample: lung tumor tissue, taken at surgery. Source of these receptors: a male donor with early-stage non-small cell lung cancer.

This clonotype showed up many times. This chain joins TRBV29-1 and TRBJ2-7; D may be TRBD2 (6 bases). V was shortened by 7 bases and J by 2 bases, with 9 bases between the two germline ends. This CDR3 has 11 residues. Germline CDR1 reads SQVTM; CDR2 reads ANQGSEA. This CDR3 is CSAGLTYEQYF. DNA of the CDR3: TGCAGCGCGGGACTTACCTACGAGCAGTACTTC.

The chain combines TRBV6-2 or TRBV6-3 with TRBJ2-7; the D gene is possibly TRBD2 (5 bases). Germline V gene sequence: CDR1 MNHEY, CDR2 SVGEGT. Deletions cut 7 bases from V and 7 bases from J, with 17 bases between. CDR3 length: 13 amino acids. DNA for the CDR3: TGTGCCAGCAATCACCGACTATTGGGGGAGCAGTACTTC. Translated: CASNHRLLGEQYF.

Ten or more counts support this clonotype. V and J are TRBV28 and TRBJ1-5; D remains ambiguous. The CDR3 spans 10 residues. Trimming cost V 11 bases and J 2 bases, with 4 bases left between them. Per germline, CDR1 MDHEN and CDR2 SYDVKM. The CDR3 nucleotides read TGTGCCGGGGGCAATCAGCCCCAGCATTTT. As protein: CAGGNQPQHF.

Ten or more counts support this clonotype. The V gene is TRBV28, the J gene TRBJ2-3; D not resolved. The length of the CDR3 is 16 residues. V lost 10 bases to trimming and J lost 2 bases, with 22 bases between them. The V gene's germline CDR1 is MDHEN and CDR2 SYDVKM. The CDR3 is CATSDPPPAPTDTQYF. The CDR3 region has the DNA TGTGCCACCTCGGACCCGCCCCCTGCCCCCACAGATACGCAGTATTTT.

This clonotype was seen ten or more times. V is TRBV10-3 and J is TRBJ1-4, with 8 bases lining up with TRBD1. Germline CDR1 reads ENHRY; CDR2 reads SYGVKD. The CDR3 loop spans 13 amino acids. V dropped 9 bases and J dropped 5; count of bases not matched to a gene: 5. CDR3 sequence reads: CAISGGANEKLFF. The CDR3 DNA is TGTGCCATTTCAGGGGGCGCGAATGAAAAACTGTTTTTT.

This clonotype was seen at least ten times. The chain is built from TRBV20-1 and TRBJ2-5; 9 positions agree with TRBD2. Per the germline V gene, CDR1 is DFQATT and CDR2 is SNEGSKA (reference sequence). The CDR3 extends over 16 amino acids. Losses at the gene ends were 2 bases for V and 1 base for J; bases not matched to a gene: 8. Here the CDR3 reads CSARNLAGSVQETQYF. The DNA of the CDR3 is TGCAGTGCTAGAAATCTAGCGGGGAGCGTCCAAGAGACCCAGTACTTC.

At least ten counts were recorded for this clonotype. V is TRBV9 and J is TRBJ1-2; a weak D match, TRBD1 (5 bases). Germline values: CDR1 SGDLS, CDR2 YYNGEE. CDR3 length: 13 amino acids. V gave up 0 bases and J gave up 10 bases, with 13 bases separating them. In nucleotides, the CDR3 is TGTGCCAGCAGCGTAGCTCGACAGACTGACTACACCTTC. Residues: CASSVARQTDYTF.

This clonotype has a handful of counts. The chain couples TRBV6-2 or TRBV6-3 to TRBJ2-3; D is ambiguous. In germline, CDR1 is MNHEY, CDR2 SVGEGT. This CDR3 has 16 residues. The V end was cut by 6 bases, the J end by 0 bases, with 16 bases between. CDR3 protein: CASSFIGSASTDTQYF. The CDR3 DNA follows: TGTGCCAGCAGCTTTATCGGAAGTGCTAGCACAGATACGCAGTATTTT.

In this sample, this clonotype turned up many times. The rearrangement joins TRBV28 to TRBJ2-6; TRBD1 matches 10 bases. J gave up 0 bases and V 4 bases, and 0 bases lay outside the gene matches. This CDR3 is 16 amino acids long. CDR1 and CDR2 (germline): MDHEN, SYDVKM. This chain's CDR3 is CASSWDRGSGANVLTF. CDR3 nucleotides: TGTGCCAGCAGTTGGGACAGGGGCTCTGGGGCCAACGTCCTGACTTTC.

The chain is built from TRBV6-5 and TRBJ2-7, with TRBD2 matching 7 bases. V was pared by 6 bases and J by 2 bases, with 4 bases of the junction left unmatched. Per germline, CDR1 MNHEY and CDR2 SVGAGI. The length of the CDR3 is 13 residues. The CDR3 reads CASRQTSPYEQYF. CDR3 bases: TGTGCCAGCAGGCAGACTAGCCCCTACGAGCAGTACTTC.

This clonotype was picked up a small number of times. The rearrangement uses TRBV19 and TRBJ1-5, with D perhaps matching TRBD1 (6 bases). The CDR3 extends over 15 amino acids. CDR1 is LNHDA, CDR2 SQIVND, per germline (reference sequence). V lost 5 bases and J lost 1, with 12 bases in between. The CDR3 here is CASSGGRWSNQPQHF. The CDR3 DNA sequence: TGTGCCAGTAGTGGGGGGCGTTGGAGCAATCAGCCCCAGCATTTT.

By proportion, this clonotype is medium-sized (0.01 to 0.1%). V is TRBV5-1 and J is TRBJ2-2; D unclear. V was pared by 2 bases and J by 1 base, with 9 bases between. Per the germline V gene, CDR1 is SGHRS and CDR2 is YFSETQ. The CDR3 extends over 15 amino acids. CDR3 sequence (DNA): TGCGCCAGCAGCTTTACCCCAATGAACACCGGGGAGCTGTTTTTT. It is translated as CASSFTPMNTGELFF.

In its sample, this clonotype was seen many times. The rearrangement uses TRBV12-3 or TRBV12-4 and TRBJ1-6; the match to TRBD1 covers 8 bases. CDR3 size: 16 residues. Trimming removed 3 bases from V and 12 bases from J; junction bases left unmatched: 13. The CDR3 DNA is TGTGCCAGCAGTTTGAGAATTGGAGACAGGGGAAGACCCCTCCACTTT. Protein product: CASSLRIGDRGRPLHF.

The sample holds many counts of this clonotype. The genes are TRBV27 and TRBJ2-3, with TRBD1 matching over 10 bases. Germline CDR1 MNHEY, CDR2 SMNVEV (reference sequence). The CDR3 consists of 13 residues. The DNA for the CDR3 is TGTTCAGTTGGGACAGGGGTGCCAGATACGCAGTATTTT. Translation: CSVGTGVPDTQYF.

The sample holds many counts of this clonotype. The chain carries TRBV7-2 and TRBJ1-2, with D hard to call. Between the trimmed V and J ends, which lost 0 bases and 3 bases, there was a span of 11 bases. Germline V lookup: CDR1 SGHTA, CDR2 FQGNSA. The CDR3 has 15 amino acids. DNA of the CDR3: TGTGCCAGCAGCTTAGCGCTCTCAGGATACTATGGCTACACCTTC. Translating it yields CASSLALSGYYGYTF. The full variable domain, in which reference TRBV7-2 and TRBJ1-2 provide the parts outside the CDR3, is GAGVSQSPSNKVTEKGKDVELRCDPISGHTALYWYRQSLGQGLEFLIYFQGNSAPDKSGLPSDRFSAERTGGSVSTLTIQRTQQEDSAVYLCASSLALSGYYGYTFGSGTRLTVV.

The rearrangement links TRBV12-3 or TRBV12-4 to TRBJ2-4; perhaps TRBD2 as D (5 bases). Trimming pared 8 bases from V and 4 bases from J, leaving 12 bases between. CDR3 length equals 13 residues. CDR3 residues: CASGGANKNIQYF. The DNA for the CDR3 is TGTGCCAGCGGAGGCGCTAATAAAAACATTCAGTACTTC.

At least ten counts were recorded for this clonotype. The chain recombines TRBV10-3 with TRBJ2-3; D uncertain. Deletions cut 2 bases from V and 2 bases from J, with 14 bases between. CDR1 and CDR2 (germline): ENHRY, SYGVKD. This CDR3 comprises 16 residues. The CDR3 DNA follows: TGTGCCATCAGTGAGCGGACCGGAACAATCACAGATACGCAGTATTTT. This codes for CAISERTGTITDTQYF.

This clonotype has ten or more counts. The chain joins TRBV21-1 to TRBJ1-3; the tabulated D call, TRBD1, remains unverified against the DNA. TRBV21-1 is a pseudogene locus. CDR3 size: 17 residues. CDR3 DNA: TGTGCCAGCAGCAAGGTTGACAGGGGAAGGTCTGGAAACACCATATATTTT. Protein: CASSKVDRGRSGNTIYF.

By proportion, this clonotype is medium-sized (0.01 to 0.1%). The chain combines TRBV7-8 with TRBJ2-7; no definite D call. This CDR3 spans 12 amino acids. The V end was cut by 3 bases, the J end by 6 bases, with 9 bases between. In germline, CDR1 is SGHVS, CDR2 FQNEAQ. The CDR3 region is CASSLSGVEQYF. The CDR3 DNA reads TGTGCCAGCAGCTTGTCTGGGGTCGAGCAGTACTTC.

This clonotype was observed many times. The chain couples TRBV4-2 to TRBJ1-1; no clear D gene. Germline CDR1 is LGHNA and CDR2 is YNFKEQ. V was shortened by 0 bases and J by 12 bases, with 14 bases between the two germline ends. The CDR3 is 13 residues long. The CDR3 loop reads CASSQDWSNAPFF. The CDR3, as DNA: TGTGCCAGCAGCCAAGATTGGTCAAACGCGCCTTTCTTT.

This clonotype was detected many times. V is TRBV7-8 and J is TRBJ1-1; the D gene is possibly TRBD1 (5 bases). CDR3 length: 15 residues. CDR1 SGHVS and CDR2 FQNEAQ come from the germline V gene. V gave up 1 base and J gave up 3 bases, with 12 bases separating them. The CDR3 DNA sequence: TGTGCCAGCAGCTTAGTGGGGGGAGGGCACACTGAAGCTTTCTTT. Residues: CASSLVGGGHTEAFF.

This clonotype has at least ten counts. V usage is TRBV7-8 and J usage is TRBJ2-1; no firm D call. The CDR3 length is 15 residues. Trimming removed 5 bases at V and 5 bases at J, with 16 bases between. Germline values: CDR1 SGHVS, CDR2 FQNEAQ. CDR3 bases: TGTGCCAGCAGCCGGGTGAGTGGCGTACACAATGAGCAGTTCTTC. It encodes CASSRVSGVHNEQFF.

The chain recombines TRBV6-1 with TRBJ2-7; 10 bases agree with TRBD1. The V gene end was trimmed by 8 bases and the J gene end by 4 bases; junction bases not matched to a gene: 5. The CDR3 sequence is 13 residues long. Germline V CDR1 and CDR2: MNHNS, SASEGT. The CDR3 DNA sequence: TGTGCCAGCCGGAGGGGACAGGGGTACGAGCAGTACTTC. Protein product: CASRRGQGYEQYF.

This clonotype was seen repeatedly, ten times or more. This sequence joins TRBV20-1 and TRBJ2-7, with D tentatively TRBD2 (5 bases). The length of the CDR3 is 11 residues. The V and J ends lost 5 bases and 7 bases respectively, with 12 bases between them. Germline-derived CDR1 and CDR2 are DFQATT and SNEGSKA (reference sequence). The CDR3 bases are TGCAGTGCTTACTTAGGAGGAGAGCAGTACTTC. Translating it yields CSAYLGGEQYF.

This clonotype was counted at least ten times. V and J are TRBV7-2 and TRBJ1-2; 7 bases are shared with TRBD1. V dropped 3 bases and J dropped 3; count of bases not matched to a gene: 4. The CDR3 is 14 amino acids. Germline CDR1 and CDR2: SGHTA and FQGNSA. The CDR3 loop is CASSFPGQDYGYTF. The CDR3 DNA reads TGTGCCAGCAGCTTCCCAGGACAGGACTATGGCTACACCTTC. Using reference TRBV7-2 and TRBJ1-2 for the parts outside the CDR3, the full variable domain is GAGVSQSPSNKVTEKGKDVELRCDPISGHTALYWYRQSLGQGLEFLIYFQGNSAPDKSGLPSDRFSAERTGGSVSTLTIQRTQQEDSAVYLCASSFPGQDYGYTFGSGTRLTVV.

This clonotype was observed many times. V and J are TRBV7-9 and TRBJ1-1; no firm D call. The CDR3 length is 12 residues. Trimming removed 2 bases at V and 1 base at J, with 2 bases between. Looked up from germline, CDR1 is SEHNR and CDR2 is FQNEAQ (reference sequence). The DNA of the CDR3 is TGTGCCAGCAGCTTAAAGAACACTGAAGCTTTCTTT. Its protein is CASSLKNTEAFF.

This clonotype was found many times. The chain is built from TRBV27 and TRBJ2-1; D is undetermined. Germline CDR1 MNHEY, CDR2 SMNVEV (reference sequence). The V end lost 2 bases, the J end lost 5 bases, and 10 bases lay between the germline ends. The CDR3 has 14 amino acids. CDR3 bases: TGTGCCAGCAGTTTAATACTGTCGGACAATGAGCAGTTCTTC. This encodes CASSLILSDNEQFF.

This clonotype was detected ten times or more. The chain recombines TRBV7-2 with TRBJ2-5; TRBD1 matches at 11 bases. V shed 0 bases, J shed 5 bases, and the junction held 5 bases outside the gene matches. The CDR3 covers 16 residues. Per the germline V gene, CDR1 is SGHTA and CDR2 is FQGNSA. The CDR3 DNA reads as TGTGCCAGCAGCTTAGCGTCCGGGACAGGGGGGGAGACCCAGTACTTC. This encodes CASSLASGTGGETQYF.

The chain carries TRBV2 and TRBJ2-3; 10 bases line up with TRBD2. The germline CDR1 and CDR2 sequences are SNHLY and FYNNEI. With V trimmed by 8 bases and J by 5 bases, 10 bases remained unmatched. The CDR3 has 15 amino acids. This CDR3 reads CASGERGGHLDTQYF. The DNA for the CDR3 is TGTGCCAGCGGAGAGCGGGGGGGCCATCTAGATACGCAGTATTTT.

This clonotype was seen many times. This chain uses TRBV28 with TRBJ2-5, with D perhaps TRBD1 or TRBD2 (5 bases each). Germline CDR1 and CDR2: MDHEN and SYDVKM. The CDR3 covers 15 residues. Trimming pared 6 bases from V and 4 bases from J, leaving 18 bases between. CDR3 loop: CASRLRGDLGETQYF. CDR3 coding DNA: TGTGCCAGCAGATTACGGGGCGACCTTGGAGAGACCCAGTACTTC.

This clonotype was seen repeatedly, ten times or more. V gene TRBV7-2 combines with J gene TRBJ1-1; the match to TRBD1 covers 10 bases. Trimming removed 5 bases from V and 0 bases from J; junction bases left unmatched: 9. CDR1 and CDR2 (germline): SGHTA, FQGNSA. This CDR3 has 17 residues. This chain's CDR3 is CASSPRQGAIVNTEAFF. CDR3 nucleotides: TGTGCCAGCAGCCCGCGACAGGGGGCTATCGTGAACACTGAAGCTTTCTTT.

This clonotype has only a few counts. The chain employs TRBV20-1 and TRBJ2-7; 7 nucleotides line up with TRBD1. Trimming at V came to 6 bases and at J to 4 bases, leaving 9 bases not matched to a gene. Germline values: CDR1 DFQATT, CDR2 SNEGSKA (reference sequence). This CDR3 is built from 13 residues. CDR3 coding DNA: TGCAGTGCCAAGACAGGGACCGATTACGAGCAGTACTTC. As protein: CSAKTGTDYEQYF.